The 18 T cell receptor beta chains below were found in one sample sequenced in a study of Graves' ophthalmopathy and Graves' hyperthyroidism. Amplification targeted the TCR beta CDR3 regions, with RNA transcripts as the source material. HTBI primers were employed in first-round RT-PCR, then a second-round multiplex PCR followed. TCRdb called the multiplex PCR reads again in MiXCR, with one record for every CDR3 protein. The repertoire holds 150,000 to 200,000 distinct CDR3 sequences, 35% to 45% seen once, with roughly 8.9% in the top ten. Sequences were obtained from peripheral blood. The receptors come from a man aged 25 to 40 with Graves' ophthalmopathy.

This clonotype was observed a handful of times. V gene TRBV7-2 combines with J gene TRBJ2-7; TRBD2 agrees at 9 bases. CDR1 is SGHTA and CDR2 is FQGNSA in the germline V gene. The ends lost 2 bases at V and 7 bases at J; junction bases unmatched: 12. The CDR3 extends over 16 amino acids. The CDR3 DNA follows: TGTGCCAGCAGCTTAAGTGGCGGGAGGGGGGGAGGAGAGCAGTACTTC. Amino acids: CASSLSGGRGGGEQYF. The full variable domain, rest sourced from reference TRBV7-2 and TRBJ2-7, is GAGVSQSPSNKVTEKGKDVELRCDPISGHTALYWYRQSLGQGLEFLIYFQGNSAPDKSGLPSDRFSAERTGGSVSTLTIQRTQQEDSAVYLCASSLSGGRGGGEQYFGPGTRLTVT.

The rearrangement uses TRBV11-2 and TRBJ1-1; D uncertain. This CDR3 comprises 11 residues. V lost 5 bases to trimming and J lost 7 bases, with 8 bases between them. CDR1 is SGHAT and CDR2 is FQNNGV in the germline V gene. As DNA, the CDR3 is TGTGCCAGCAGCCTAAGCCATGAAGCTTTCTTT. Encoded protein: CASSLSHEAFF.

The rearrangement uses TRBV6-2 or TRBV6-3 and TRBJ1-1; D is possibly TRBD1 (5 bases). The V end lost 6 bases, the J end lost 5 bases, and 13 bases lay between the germline ends. Germline V gene sequence: CDR1 MNHEY, CDR2 SVGEGT. There are 13 residues in the CDR3. The CDR3 DNA is TGTGCCAGCAGCTATAACAGGCTAACTGAAGCTTTCTTT. This sequence encodes CASSYNRLTEAFF.

This clonotype was counted at least ten times. This chain uses TRBV28 with TRBJ2-2; 11 bases are shared with TRBD2. The germline V gene has CDR1 MDHEN and CDR2 SYDVKM. The CDR3 is 14 amino acids. With V trimmed by 7 bases and J by 6 bases, 4 bases remained unmatched. The CDR3 DNA reads TGTGCCAGCACCGTGACTAGCGGGGCCGGGGAGCTGTTTTTT. This codes for CASTVTSGAGELFF.

CDR3 amino acids: CASSSGPHPEAFF. The CDR3 coding sequence is TGTGCCAGCAGTTCCGGACCTCACCCTGAAGCTTTCTTT. The chain combines TRBV6-2 or TRBV6-3 with TRBJ1-1, with D unresolved. Trimming shortened V by 4 bases and J by 6 bases, and 12 bases separated the two germline ends. The germline V gene encodes CDR1 MNHEY and CDR2 SVGEGT. The CDR3 runs to 13 residues.

This clonotype came up many times. V is TRBV6-5 and J is TRBJ1-1; D is undetermined. CDR3 length: 12 residues. CDR1 MNHEY and CDR2 SVGAGI come from the germline V gene. With 7 bases removed from V and 1 base from J, the gap between germline ends came to 7 bases. DNA of the CDR3: TGTGCCAGCAACGGACCGAACACTGAAGCTTTCTTT. Its translation: CASNGPNTEAFF.

V is TRBV19 and J is TRBJ2-3; D gene unclear. The CDR3 runs 14 residues. Germline-derived CDR1 and CDR2 are LNHDA and SQIVND (reference sequence). Trimming left V 3 bases short and J 2 bases short, with 9 bases between. CDR3 nucleotide sequence: TGTGCCAGTAGTATTCGAGGCTTCACAGATACGCAGTATTTT. Encoded protein: CASSIRGFTDTQYF.

This clonotype was recorded at least ten times. This chain joins TRBV12-3 or TRBV12-4 and TRBJ2-7; perhaps TRBD2 as D (5 bases). CDR3 length: 14 amino acids. V gave up 1 base and J gave up 3 bases, with 10 bases separating them. This chain's CDR3 is CASSLEEERYEQYF. CDR3 bases: TGTGCCAGCAGTTTAGAGGAGGAGCGCTACGAGCAGTACTTC.

The table lists this clonotype with a few counts. The chain uses TRBV6-4 and TRBJ1-5; D is unresolved. This CDR3 is built from 13 residues. Germline loops: CDR1 MRHNA, CDR2 SNTAGT. V lost 5 bases and J lost 5, with 10 bases in between. DNA of the CDR3: TGTGCCAGCAGTTTAGCTCCGTATCAGCCCCAGCATTTT. It encodes CASSLAPYQPQHF.

The chain recombines TRBV30 with TRBJ2-7; D may correspond to TRBD1 or TRBD2 (6 bases each). The V end lost 4 bases, the J end lost 5 bases, and 15 bases lay between the germline ends. Germline assignment: CDR1 GTSNPN and CDR2 SVGIG (reference sequence). The CDR3 consists of 13 residues. CDR3 region: CAWNRGLFNEQYF. The CDR3 region has the DNA TGTGCCTGGAATCGGGGGCTCTTTAACGAGCAGTACTTC.

The chain joins TRBV7-3 to TRBJ1-6; D not certain. Germline CDR1 reads SGHTA; CDR2 reads FQGTGA. This CDR3 spans 13 amino acids. V lost 3 bases and J lost 7, with 7 bases in between. In DNA, the CDR3 is TGTGCCAGCAGCTTCGCGTGGAATTCACCCCTCCACTTT. This sequence encodes CASSFAWNSPLHF.

There are a few counts of this clonotype. The J gene is TRBJ1-2, the V gene TRBV4-2; 10 positions match TRBD1. The CDR3 is 17 amino acids. J gave up 2 bases and V 0 bases, and 6 bases lay outside the gene matches. Germline-derived CDR1 and CDR2 are LGHNA and YNFKEQ. The CDR3 nucleotides are TGTGCCAGCAGCCAAGAACCGGGACAGGGGTTAAACTATGGCTACACCTTC. This sequence encodes CASSQEPGQGLNYGYTF.

In its sample, this clonotype was seen many times. The chain couples TRBV28 to TRBJ1-5, with 10 bases lining up with TRBD1. Germline CDR1 and CDR2: MDHEN and SYDVKM. This CDR3 spans 16 amino acids. V shed 5 bases and J 6 bases; nucleotides not matched to a gene: 10. This chain's CDR3 is CASSPRQGAYGQPQHF. In DNA form, the CDR3 reads TGTGCCAGCAGTCCTAGACAGGGGGCGTACGGTCAGCCCCAGCATTTT.

In its sample, this clonotype was seen many times. The V call is TRBV12-3 or TRBV12-4, the J call TRBJ2-3; 11 bases align to TRBD2. There are 14 residues in the CDR3. V lost 6 bases to trimming and J lost 4 bases; unmatched junction nucleotides: 3. CDR3 sequence reads: CASRLAGGADTQYF. The CDR3, as DNA: TGTGCCAGCAGGCTAGCGGGAGGTGCAGATACGCAGTATTTT.

This clonotype was picked up many times. The chain uses TRBV19 and TRBJ1-6; 7 bases align to TRBD1. Germline lookup yields CDR1 LNHDA and CDR2 SQIVND (reference sequence). Losses at the gene ends were 6 bases for V and 9 bases for J; bases not matched to a gene: 11. The CDR3 is 15 amino acids. CDR3 sequence (DNA): TGTGCCAGTAGCCCAGTGAGGGGGCGAGGTTCACCCCTCCACTTT. The encoded protein is CASSPVRGRGSPLHF.

This clonotype appeared many times. The V and J genes are TRBV28 and TRBJ2-4; TRBD1 matches at 9 bases. The CDR3 has 15 residues. With 5 bases clipped from V and 0 bases from J, the junction kept 2 bases outside the gene matches. Germline V lookup: CDR1 MDHEN, CDR2 SYDVKM. The CDR3 reads CASSRTGVAKNIQYF. DNA of the CDR3: TGTGCCAGCAGTCGGACAGGGGTAGCCAAAAACATTCAGTACTTC.

This clonotype was counted at least ten times. The J gene is TRBJ1-1, the V gene TRBV18; D is possibly TRBD1 (5 bases). The CDR3 contains 15 residues. Trimming took off 3 bases at V and 0 bases at J, with 11 bases between the two ends. Per germline, CDR1 KGHSH and CDR2 LQKENI. The CDR3 loop is CASSPGALMNTEAFF. The CDR3 DNA reads TGTGCCAGCTCACCCGGGGCGCTCATGAACACTGAAGCTTTCTTT.

This chain connects TRBV6-1 to TRBJ2-7, with TRBD1 matching 7 bases. Germline trimming cut 1 base from V and 6 bases from J; bases unmatched to any gene: 9. The CDR3 has 15 residues. Germline loops: CDR1 MNHNS, CDR2 SASEGT. CDR3 bases: TGTGCCAGCAGTGAAGAAGGGGCGAGGGGGCGCGAGCAGTACTTC. This encodes CASSEEGARGREQYF.